This T cell receptor (beta chain) was profiled in a study of cytomegalovirus exposure and HLA in healthy donors. Study-wide findings and caveats: What was likely a sequencing artifact was a cluster of highly shared sequence variants. For cytomegalovirus status, the classifier reportedly gave diagnoses with high specificity and sensitivity. A later analysis revealed that TCR association rates differed between HLA loci, peaking at DRB1 and bottoming out at HLA-C. Analyses of presence and absence presupposed an approximately uniform sequencing depth across donors.

The CDR3 loop spans 18 amino acids. V was shortened by 1 base and J by 2 bases, with 19 bases between the two germline ends. Germline CDR1 SGHRS, CDR2 YFSETQ. 60 Vbeta and 13 Jbeta primers were used in PCR. Method: immunoSEQ multiplex PCR; TCRdb's copy keeps in-frame clones and lacks some. Seen here are 90,000 to 120,000 clones, 79% observed once, and the top ten hold under 5%. Concerning this clone itself: What it recognizes is unknown.

This clonotype was sampled from a female donor in good health and CMV-seropositive. The sequencing sample was made of PBMCs. The chain is built from TRBV5-1 and TRBJ2-1; perhaps TRBD2 as D (6 bases). CDR3: CASSLRGRAWEAYNEQFF. The DNA of the CDR3 is TGCGCCAGCAGCTTGAGGGGTAGAGCTTGGGAGGCCTACAATGAGCAGTTCTTC.